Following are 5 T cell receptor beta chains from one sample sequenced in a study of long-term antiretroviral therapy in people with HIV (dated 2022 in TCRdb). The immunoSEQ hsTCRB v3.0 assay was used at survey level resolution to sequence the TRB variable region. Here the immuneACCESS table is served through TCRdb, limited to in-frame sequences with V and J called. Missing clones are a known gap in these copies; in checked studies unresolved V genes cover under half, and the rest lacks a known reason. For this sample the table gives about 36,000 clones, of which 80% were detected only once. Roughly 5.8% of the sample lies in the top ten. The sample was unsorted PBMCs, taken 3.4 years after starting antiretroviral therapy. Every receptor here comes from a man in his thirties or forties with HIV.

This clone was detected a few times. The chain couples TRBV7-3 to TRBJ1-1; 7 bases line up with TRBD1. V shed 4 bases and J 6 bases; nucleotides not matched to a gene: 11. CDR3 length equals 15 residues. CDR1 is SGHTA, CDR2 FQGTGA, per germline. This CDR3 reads CASSSSRGQGAEAFF. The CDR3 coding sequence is TGTGCCAGCAGCTCATCTAGGGGGCAGGGTGCTGAAGCTTTCTTT.

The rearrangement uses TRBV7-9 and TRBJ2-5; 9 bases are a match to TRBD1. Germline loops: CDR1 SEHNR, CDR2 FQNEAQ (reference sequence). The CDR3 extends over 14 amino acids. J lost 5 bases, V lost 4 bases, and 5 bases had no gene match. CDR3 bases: TGTGCCAGCAGCTGGGGACAGGGTGGGGAGACCCAGTACTTC. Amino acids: CASSWGQGGETQYF.

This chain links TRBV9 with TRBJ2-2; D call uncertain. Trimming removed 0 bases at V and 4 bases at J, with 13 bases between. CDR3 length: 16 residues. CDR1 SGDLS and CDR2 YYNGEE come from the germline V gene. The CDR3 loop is CASSVASVFSTGELFF. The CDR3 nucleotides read TGTGCCAGCAGCGTAGCTTCGGTGTTTTCCACCGGGGAGCTGTTTTTT.

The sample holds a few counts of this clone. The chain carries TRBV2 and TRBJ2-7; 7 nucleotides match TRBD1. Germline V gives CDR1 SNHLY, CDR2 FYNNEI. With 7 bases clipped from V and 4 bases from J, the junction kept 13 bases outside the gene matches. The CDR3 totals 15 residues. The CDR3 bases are TGTGCCAGCAACAGAGACAGGGATCAGAGTTACGAGCAGTACTTC. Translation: CASNRDRDQSYEQYF.

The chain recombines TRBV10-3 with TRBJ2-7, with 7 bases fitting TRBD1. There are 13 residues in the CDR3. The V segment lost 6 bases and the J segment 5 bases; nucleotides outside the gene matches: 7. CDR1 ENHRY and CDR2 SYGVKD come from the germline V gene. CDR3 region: CAISHRDRDEQYF. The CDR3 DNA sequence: TGTGCCATCAGCCACCGGGACAGAGACGAGCAGTACTTC.